Below are 25 T cell receptor beta chains sequenced from a single sample in a study of blood T cell repertoires in COVID-19. Data came from immunoSEQ multiplex PCR; TCRdb stores just in-frame clones and leaves some out. The sample holds just over 70,000 clones; over 65% are singletons and the top ten take less than 40%. Source material: peripheral blood. The receptors shown here come from a woman aged 70-85 years with acute or convalescent COVID-19.

This clone was detected once. The chain combines TRBV2 with TRBJ2-6, with 11 bases that match TRBD1. Trimming at V came to 7 bases and at J to 1 base, leaving 3 bases not matched to a gene. Germline CDR1 and CDR2: SNHLY and FYNNEI. The CDR3 runs 16 residues. CDR3 loop: CASIGTGGSGANVLTF. The CDR3 DNA follows: TGTGCCAGCATCGGGACAGGGGGTTCTGGGGCCAACGTCCTGACTTTC.

Here the CDR3 DNA reads TGTGCCAGCTCAGCCGGGACCAAGGGGGTTGGCTACACCTTC. This codes for CASSAGTKGVGYTF. The rearrangement uses TRBV28 and TRBJ1-2, with a weak D call TRBD1 (6 bases). The germline V gene has CDR1 MDHEN and CDR2 SYDVKM. The CDR3 runs to 14 residues. Deletions cut 8 bases from V and 7 bases from J, with 20 bases between.

The chain is built from TRBV6-5 and TRBJ2-1; a possible D gene is TRBD2 (7 bases). Trimming pared 10 bases from V and 7 bases from J, leaving 20 bases between. CDR3 length equals 14 residues. Germline lookup yields CDR1 MNHEY and CDR2 SVGAGI. CDR3 residues: CAISTGRGSNEQFF. The DNA of the CDR3 is TGTGCCATCTCTACAGGGAGGGGGTCAAATGAGCAGTTCTTC.

This chain connects TRBV20-1 to TRBJ2-5; the match to TRBD1 covers 7 bases. The germline CDR1 and CDR2 sequences are DFQATT and SNEGSKA (reference sequence). V lost 6 bases, J lost 12 bases, and 10 bases stayed unmatched. CDR3 length equals 11 residues. CDR3 nucleotide sequence: TGCAGTGCGCACAGCAGGGGGAGTGAGTACTTC. Amino acids: CSAHSRGSEYF.

The V and J genes are TRBV7-3 and TRBJ2-7; 8 bases are shared with TRBD2. CDR1 is SGHTA, CDR2 FQGTGA, per germline. The V and J ends lost 4 bases and 0 bases, in that order; junction bases with no gene match: 5. The CDR3 runs to 15 residues. CDR3 in DNA: TGTGCCAGCAGCTCCACGGGAGGGCCCTCCTACGAGCAGTACTTC. Protein sequence: CASSSTGGPSYEQYF.

The V call is TRBV27, the J call TRBJ2-7; 9 bases map to TRBD2. The CDR3 contains 16 residues. V was clipped by 6 bases and J by 1 base; unmatched bases: 10. The V gene's germline CDR1 is MNHEY and CDR2 SMNVEV (reference sequence). The CDR3 sequence is CASRPLLAGGSYEQYF. In DNA form, the CDR3 reads TGTGCCAGCAGGCCCCTACTAGCGGGCGGATCCTACGAGCAGTACTTC.

This chain's CDR3 is CASATAGDEKLFF. CDR3 bases: TGTGCCAGTGCCACCGCAGGGGATGAAAAACTGTTTTTT. This chain connects TRBV19 to TRBJ1-4; TRBD1 is a possible D gene (6 bases). Trimming stripped 8 bases from V and 6 bases from J, with 13 bases between. The CDR3 consists of 13 residues. The V gene's germline CDR1 is LNHDA and CDR2 SQIVND (reference sequence).

The rearrangement joins TRBV11-2 to TRBJ2-1; TRBD2 matches 7 bases. Germline trimming cut 1 base from V and 7 bases from J; bases unmatched to any gene: 10. Germline lookup yields CDR1 SGHAT and CDR2 FQNNGV. The CDR3 runs to 16 residues. The CDR3 here is CASSLGRGEVGNEQFF. DNA for the CDR3: TGTGCCAGCAGCTTAGGTCGGGGGGAAGTTGGTAATGAGCAGTTCTTC.

The chain carries TRBV5-1 and TRBJ2-7, with 8 bases identical to TRBD1. CDR3 length equals 15 residues. Germline trimming cut 0 bases from V and 7 bases from J; bases unmatched to any gene: 9. Germline V gene lookup returns CDR1 SGHRS and CDR2 YFSETQ. CDR3: CASSLGQGAREEQYF. In nucleotides, the CDR3 is TGCGCCAGCAGCTTGGGGCAGGGGGCGCGAGAGGAGCAGTACTTC.

The chain uses TRBV6-1 and TRBJ1-4, with D possibly matching TRBD1 (5 bases). Germline V gene data show CDR1 as MNHNS and CDR2 as SASEGT. CDR3 size: 15 residues. Trimming took off 1 base at V and 3 bases at J, with 9 bases between the two ends. CDR3 coding DNA: TGTGCCAGCAGTGAAGGGGGGGGAGCTAATGAAAAACTGTTTTTT. Translated, it gives CASSEGGGANEKLFF.

Only one count was recorded for this clone. The chain recombines TRBV5-5 with TRBJ2-1; 8 bases match TRBD1. Losses at the gene ends were 6 bases for V and 9 bases for J; bases not matched to a gene: 17. CDR3 length: 16 residues. Germline V gene lookup returns CDR1 SGHKS and CDR2 YYEKEE (reference sequence). The CDR3 sequence: CASKEKPGQEPPEQFF. The CDR3 bases are TGTGCCAGCAAAGAGAAGCCGGGACAGGAACCCCCTGAGCAGTTCTTC.

The chain employs TRBV28 and TRBJ2-5, with TRBD2 matching over 9 bases. This CDR3 region has 14 residues. Unmatched junction bases numbered 3, after V lost 3 bases and J lost 4 bases. CDR1 MDHEN and CDR2 SYDVKM come from the germline V gene. CDR3 loop: CASSFISGGETQYF. The CDR3 DNA sequence: TGTGCCAGCAGTTTTATTAGCGGGGGAGAGACCCAGTACTTC. Supplemented by reference TRBV28 and TRBJ2-5, the full variable domain reads DVKVTQSSRYLVKRTGEKVFLECVQDMDHENMFWYRQDPGLGLRLIYFSYDVKMKEKGDIPEGYSVSREKKERFSLILESASTNQTSMYLCASSFISGGETQYFGPGTRLLVL.

This clone was seen many times. The chain carries TRBV5-1 and TRBJ2-3; no definite D call. CDR1 is SGHRS, CDR2 YFSETQ, per germline. This CDR3 has 14 residues. The germline V and J ends were trimmed by 0 bases and 2 bases, with 7 bases remaining between them. The CDR3 sequence is CASSLGHNTDTQYF. In DNA form, the CDR3 reads TGCGCCAGCAGCTTGGGACACAACACAGATACGCAGTATTTT.

This clone was recorded only once. The chain employs TRBV18 and TRBJ2-3, with TRBD1 matching over 7 bases. Germline V gives CDR1 KGHSH, CDR2 LQKENI. V lost 4 bases and J lost 7; bases outside the gene matches: 8. There are 14 residues in the CDR3. This CDR3 is CASSQGANQYTQYF. The CDR3 bases are TGTGCCAGCTCACAGGGGGCCAACCAGTATACGCAGTATTTT.

The chain joins TRBV20-1 to TRBJ2-1, with D perhaps matching TRBD2 (5 bases). The CDR3 totals 11 residues. V dropped 6 bases and J dropped 8 bases, with 11 bases sitting between them. Germline lookup yields CDR1 DFQATT and CDR2 SNEGSKA (reference sequence). CDR3 residues: CSATHGDEQFF. CDR3 coding DNA: TGCAGTGCCACGCACGGGGATGAGCAGTTCTTC.

The rearrangement links TRBV5-1 to TRBJ2-1; 8 bases map to TRBD2. V gave up 5 bases and J gave up 4 bases; unmatched junction bases: 8. CDR1 is SGHRS, CDR2 YFSETQ, per germline. This CDR3 is 15 amino acids long. The CDR3 DNA reads TGCGCCAGCAGAATGCTAGCGGGTGGGTACAATGAGCAGTTCTTC. The encoded protein is CASRMLAGGYNEQFF.

The genes are TRBV10-3 and TRBJ2-3; the D gene is possibly TRBD2 (6 bases). CDR3 length: 13 amino acids. Germline values: CDR1 ENHRY, CDR2 SYGVKD. Trimming left V 8 bases short and J 0 bases short, with 9 bases between. Written as DNA, the CDR3 is TGTGCCATCCGGGACTTTAGCACAGATACGCAGTATTTT. It is translated as CAIRDFSTDTQYF.

A few counts support this clone. V and J are TRBV7-2 and TRBJ1-2, with D uncertain. Germline lookup yields CDR1 SGHTA and CDR2 FQGNSA. V gave up 2 bases and J gave up 8 bases, with 18 bases separating them. The CDR3 extends over 15 amino acids. The CDR3 bases are TGTGCCAGCAGCTTAAGTCGGCGGGATTCCATGGGCTACACCTTC. This sequence encodes CASSLSRRDSMGYTF. Looking up the rest from reference TRBV7-2 and TRBJ1-2 gives the full variable domain: GAGVSQSPSNKVTEKGKDVELRCDPISGHTALYWYRQSLGQGLEFLIYFQGNSAPDKSGLPSDRFSAERTGGSVSTLTIQRTQQEDSAVYLCASSLSRRDSMGYTFGSGTRLTVV.

V and J are TRBV6-4 and TRBJ2-1; D gene ambiguous. The length of the CDR3 is 13 residues. Trimming took 3 bases from V and 6 from J, leaving 9 bases between them. The V gene's germline CDR1 is MRHNA and CDR2 SNTAGT. CDR3 DNA: TGTGCCAGCAGTGAACAACTACTCAATGAGCAGTTCTTC. Translated, it gives CASSEQLLNEQFF.

This rearrangement joins TRBV10-3 to TRBJ1-1, with 8 bases lining up with TRBD1. V dropped 7 bases and J dropped 7; count of bases not matched to a gene: 8. The CDR3 is 13 residues long. The germline V gene has CDR1 ENHRY and CDR2 SYGVKD. CDR3 in amino acids: CAITGPGGSEAFF. The CDR3 region has the DNA TGTGCCATCACAGGGCCAGGGGGCAGTGAAGCTTTCTTT.

This chain connects TRBV11-1 to TRBJ2-3; D is possibly TRBD2 (6 bases). The germline gives CDR1 SGHAT, CDR2 FQDESV (reference sequence). This CDR3 contains 15 residues. V was clipped by 0 bases and J by 0 bases, with 7 bases between them. CDR3 bases: TGTGCCAGCAGCTTAGCGGGAGGCAGCACAGATACGCAGTATTTT. Encoded protein: CASSLAGGSTDTQYF.

CDR3: CSVRKSGAHSGNTIYF. The CDR3 DNA reads as TGCAGCGTTCGGAAGTCAGGGGCGCACTCTGGAAACACCATATATTTT. The chain carries TRBV29-1 and TRBJ1-3; D is possibly TRBD1 (6 bases). Per the germline V gene, CDR1 is SQVTM and CDR2 is ANQGSEA. The ends were cut back, 5 bases at V and 0 bases at J, with 17 bases in the middle. The CDR3 loop spans 16 amino acids.

The CDR3 reads CASIRGVSSYEQYF. CDR3 bases: TGCGCCAGCATTCGGGGGGTTAGCTCCTACGAGCAGTACTTC. The V gene is TRBV10-2, the J gene TRBJ2-7; the match to TRBD2 covers 7 bases. Germline-derived CDR1 and CDR2 are WSHSY and SAAADI. The CDR3 is 14 amino acids. V was clipped by 7 bases and J by 0 bases; unmatched bases: 6.

The J gene is TRBJ2-7, the V gene TRBV6-1; D gene ambiguous. Between the trimmed V and J ends, which lost 1 base and 4 bases, there was a span of 5 bases. In germline, CDR1 is MNHNS, CDR2 SASEGT. This CDR3 region has 12 residues. CDR3 sequence reads: CASSEDWYEQYF. The CDR3 nucleotides are TGTGCCAGCAGTGAAGACTGGTACGAGCAGTACTTC.

This chain connects TRBV28 to TRBJ1-2; possibly TRBD1 for D (5 bases). This CDR3 region has 15 residues. Germline V CDR1 and CDR2: MDHEN, SYDVKM. The V and J ends lost 6 bases and 1 base respectively, with 15 bases between them. The CDR3 is CASSSMGLYNYGYTF. In DNA, the CDR3 is TGTGCCAGCAGCTCTATGGGACTCTATAACTATGGCTACACCTTC.